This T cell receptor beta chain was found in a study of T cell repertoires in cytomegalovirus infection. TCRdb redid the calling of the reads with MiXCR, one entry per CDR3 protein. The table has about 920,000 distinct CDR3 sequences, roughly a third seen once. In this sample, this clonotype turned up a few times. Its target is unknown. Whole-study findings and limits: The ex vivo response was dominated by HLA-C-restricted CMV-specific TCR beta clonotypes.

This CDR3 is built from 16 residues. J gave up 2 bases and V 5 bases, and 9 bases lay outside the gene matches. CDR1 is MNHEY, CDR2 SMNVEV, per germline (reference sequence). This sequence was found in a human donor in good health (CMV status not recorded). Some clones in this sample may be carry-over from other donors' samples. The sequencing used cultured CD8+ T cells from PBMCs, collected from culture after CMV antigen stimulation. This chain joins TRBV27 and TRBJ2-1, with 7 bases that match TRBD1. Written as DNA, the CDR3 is TGTGCCAGCAGTCCTCCCGACAGGGCGACCTACAATGAGCAGTTCTTC. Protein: CASSPPDRATYNEQFF.